This T cell receptor beta chain was identified in a study of long-term antiretroviral therapy in people with HIV. The study, taken as a whole, reports: Collection of the blood took place between about 2003 and 2017. The ART regimens in use then may have been less effective than current ones. CDR3 lengths in HIV samples spanned a narrower range than controls.

This clone was found once. No antigen is known for it. Sequencing relied on immunoSEQ assay v3.0, run at survey level. Clones were read by immunoSEQ multiplex PCR, and TCRdb kept only the in-frame ones, dropping some. The table has around 40,000 clones, approximately 86% seen once. Roughly 0.95-10 million cryopreserved PBMC were held in samples before DNA extraction. The CDR3 consists of 14 residues. The V segment lost 7 bases and the J segment 5 bases; nucleotides outside the gene matches: 7. CDR1 SNHLY and CDR2 FYNNEI come from the germline V gene. The source is a woman younger than 30 with HIV. The chain uses TRBV2 and TRBJ2-1; 8 bases line up with TRBD2. Sequences were derived from unsorted PBMCs, sampled just before starting antiretroviral therapy. The CDR3 loop reads CASKERENNNEQFF. The CDR3, as DNA: TGTGCCAGCAAGGAGCGGGAGAATAACAATGAGCAGTTCTTC.